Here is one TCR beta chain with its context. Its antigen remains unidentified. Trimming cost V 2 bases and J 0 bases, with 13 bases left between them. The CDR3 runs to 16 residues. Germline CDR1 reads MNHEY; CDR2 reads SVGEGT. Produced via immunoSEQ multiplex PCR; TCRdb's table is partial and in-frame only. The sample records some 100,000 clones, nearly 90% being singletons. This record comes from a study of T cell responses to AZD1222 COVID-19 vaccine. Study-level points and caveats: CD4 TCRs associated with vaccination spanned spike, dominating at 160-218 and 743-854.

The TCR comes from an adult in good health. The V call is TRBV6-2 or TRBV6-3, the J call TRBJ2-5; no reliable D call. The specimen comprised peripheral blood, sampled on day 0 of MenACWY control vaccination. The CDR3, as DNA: TGTGCCAGCAGTTACCGGGTCAGGAGATACCAAGAGACCCAGTACTTC. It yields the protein CASSYRVRRYQETQYF.